Here is one T cell receptor beta chain with its context. Authors' analysis steps: Counts of nucleated cells, estimated from reference gene primer amplification, were obtained. Sequencing used immunoSEQ multiplex PCR; TCRdb keeps in-frame clones, though not all of them. V and J calls and clone size are given by that table; D and trimming were obtained from the DNA. The data show approximately 150,000 clones, with approximately 88% seen just once and roughly 5% held by the top ten. The data belong to a study of blood T cell repertoires in COVID-19. The study recruited people aged about 18 to 90 years across approximately 24 US areas. Which cohort a participant joined came from the clinical history participants gave. Within 2 weeks before study entry, exposed participants met a COVID-19 case. The CDR3 runs to 16 residues. In germline, CDR1 is PRHDT, CDR2 FYEKMQ (reference sequence). Trimming left V 3 bases short and J 4 bases short, with 16 bases between.

The gene calls are TRBV13 and TRBJ1-3, with D maybe TRBD1 (5 bases). The TCR originated in a man in his sixties or seventies who had been exposed to COVID-19. Sequenced sample: PBMCs or T cells enriched from blood (not recorded which). DNA of the CDR3: TGTGCCAGCAGCTTCTCCGGCCAGGGTCGGGGAAACACCATATATTTT. Its protein product is CASSFSGQGRGNTIYF.